This T cell receptor (beta chain) was obtained from a study of T cell repertoires in cytomegalovirus infection. Study context: Both CMV infection and a matching HLA type were indicated by public TCR beta signatures.

Germline values: CDR1 SGHRS, CDR2 YFSETQ. CDR3 length: 14 amino acids. V was trimmed by 4 bases and J by 5 bases, leaving 13 bases between them. Study observations and caveats: CMV carriers having the relevant HLA were flagged by cumulative public TCR beta family frequency. It was HLA-C-restricted CMV-specific TCR beta clonotypes that dominated the response ex vivo.

Only a few counts were recorded for this clonotype. Its antigen is still unknown. TCRdb re-analysed the reads in MiXCR, keeping a single row per CDR3 protein. This repertoire shows roughly 110,000 distinct CDR3 sequences, roughly 30% found once; its top ten account for 41%. The chain joins TRBV5-1 to TRBJ2-1; possibly TRBD2 for D (5 bases). The input for sequencing was CD8+ T cells from cultured PBMCs, taken from culture after CMV antigen stimulation. The TCR sequence derives from a human donor in good health (CMV status not recorded). Some clones in this sample may be carry-over from other donors' samples. The DNA for the CDR3 is TGCGCCAGCAGCCTCTGGTGGGAGAACAATGAGCAGTTCTTC. Protein: CASSLWWENNEQFF.